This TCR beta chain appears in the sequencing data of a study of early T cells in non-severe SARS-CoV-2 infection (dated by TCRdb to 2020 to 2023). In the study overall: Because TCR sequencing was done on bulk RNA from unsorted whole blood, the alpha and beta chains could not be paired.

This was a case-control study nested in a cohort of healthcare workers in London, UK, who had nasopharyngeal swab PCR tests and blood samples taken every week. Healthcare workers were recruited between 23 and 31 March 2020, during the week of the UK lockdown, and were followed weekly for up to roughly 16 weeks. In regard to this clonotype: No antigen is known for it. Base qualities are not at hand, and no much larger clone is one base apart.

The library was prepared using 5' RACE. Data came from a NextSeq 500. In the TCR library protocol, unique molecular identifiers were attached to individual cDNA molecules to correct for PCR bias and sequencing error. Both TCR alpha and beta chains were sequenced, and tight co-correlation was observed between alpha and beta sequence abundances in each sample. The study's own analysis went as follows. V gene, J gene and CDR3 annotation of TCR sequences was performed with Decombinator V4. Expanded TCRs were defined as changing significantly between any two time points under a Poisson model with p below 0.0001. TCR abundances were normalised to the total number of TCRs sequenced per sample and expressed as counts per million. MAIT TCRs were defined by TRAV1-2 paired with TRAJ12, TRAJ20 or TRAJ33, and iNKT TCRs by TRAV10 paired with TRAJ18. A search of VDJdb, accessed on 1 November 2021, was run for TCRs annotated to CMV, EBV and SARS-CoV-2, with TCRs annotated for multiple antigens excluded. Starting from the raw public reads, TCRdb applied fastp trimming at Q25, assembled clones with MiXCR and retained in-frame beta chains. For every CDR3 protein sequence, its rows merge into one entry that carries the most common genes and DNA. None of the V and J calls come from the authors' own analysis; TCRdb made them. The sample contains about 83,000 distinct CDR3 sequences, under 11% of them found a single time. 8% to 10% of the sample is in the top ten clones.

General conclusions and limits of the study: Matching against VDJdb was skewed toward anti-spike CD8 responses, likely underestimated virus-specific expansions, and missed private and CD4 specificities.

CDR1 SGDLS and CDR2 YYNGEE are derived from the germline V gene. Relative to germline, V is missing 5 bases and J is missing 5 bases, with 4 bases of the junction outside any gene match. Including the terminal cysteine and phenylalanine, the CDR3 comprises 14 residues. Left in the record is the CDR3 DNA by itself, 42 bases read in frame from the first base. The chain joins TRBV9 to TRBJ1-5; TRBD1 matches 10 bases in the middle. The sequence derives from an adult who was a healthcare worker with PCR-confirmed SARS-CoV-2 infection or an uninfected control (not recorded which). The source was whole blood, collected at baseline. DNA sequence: TGTGCCAGCAGTTCGGGACAGGGGTATCAGCCCCAGCATTTT. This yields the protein CASSSGQGYQPQHF.